This is a list of T cell receptor beta chains from one sample in a study of blood T cell repertoires in COVID-19. Only in-frame clones appear in the TCRdb table, and some are missing; sequencing was by immunoSEQ multiplex PCR. This table has about 300,000 clones, 85% appearing once. What was sequenced was PBMCs or T cells enriched from blood (not recorded which). These receptors all stem from a woman aged 45-60 years who had recovered from COVID-19. CDR3s include the opening cysteine and the closing phenylalanine or tryptophan. D genes are given only for firm matches. Expanded clones get a size class; other rows say once, few or many, or leave the size out.

cdr3_aa: CASSGDRPFGELFF
cdr3_nt: TGTGCCAGCAGTGGGGACAGGCCTTTTGGGGAGCTGTTTTTT
v_call: TRBV25-1
j_call: TRBJ2-2
d_call: TRBD1
clone_size: few

cdr3_aa: CAWKRRTDEQYF
cdr3_nt: TGTGCCTGGAAGCGGCGAACGGACGAGCAGTACTTC
v_call: TRBV30
j_call: TRBJ2-7
d_call: .
clone_size: .

cdr3_aa: CASSVNRGGIGGNTIYF
cdr3_nt: TGTGCCAGCAGCGTAAATCGAGGGGGCATAGGTGGAAACACCATATATTTT
v_call: TRBV9
j_call: TRBJ1-3
d_call: TRBD1
clone_size: .

cdr3_aa: CARSPANPFEYGYTF
cdr3_nt: TGTGCCAGAAGCCCTGCAAACCCGTTCGAGTATGGCTACACCTTC
v_call: TRBV5-3
j_call: TRBJ1-2
d_call: .
clone_size: .

cdr3_aa: CASSVGLGVGRGNTIYF
cdr3_nt: TGTGCCAGCAGCGTAGGTTTAGGTGTCGGCAGGGGAAACACCATATATTTT
v_call: TRBV9
j_call: TRBJ1-3
d_call: .
clone_size: .

cdr3_aa: CASSRGQTDTQYF
cdr3_nt: TGTGCCAGCAGCCGGGGACAGACAGATACGCAGTATTTT
v_call: TRBV7-3
j_call: TRBJ2-3
d_call: TRBD1
clone_size: .

cdr3_aa: CASSRPGQGSEKLFF
cdr3_nt: TGTGCCAGCAGCAGACCGGGACAGGGGTCCGAAAAACTGTTTTTT
v_call: TRBV5-6
j_call: TRBJ1-4
d_call: TRBD1
clone_size: once

cdr3_aa: CASSFTGQALPIAFF
cdr3_nt: TGCGCCAGCAGCTTTACTGGACAGGCCCTCCCCATTGCTTTCTTT
v_call: TRBV5-1
j_call: TRBJ1-1
d_call: TRBD1
clone_size: .

cdr3_aa: CASSRQQGAREKLFF
cdr3_nt: TGTGCCAGCAGCAGACAACAGGGTGCCCGTGAAAAACTGTTTTTT
v_call: TRBV3-1/TRBV3-2
j_call: TRBJ1-4
d_call: .
clone_size: once

cdr3_aa: CASSPRAAGNYGYTF
cdr3_nt: TGTGCCAGCAGCCCCCGGGCAGCGGGTAACTATGGCTACACCTTC
v_call: TRBV4-2
j_call: TRBJ1-2
d_call: .
clone_size: .

cdr3_aa: CASSPDRVKAFF
cdr3_nt: TGTGCCAGCAGCCCCGACAGGGTGAAAGCTTTCTTT
v_call: TRBV7-2
j_call: TRBJ1-1
d_call: TRBD1
clone_size: .

cdr3_aa: CASSPTRDRGPLYSNQPQHF
cdr3_nt: TGTGCCAGCTCACCAACAAGGGACAGGGGGCCACTTTATAGCAATCAGCCCCAGCATTTT
v_call: TRBV18
j_call: TRBJ1-5
d_call: TRBD1
clone_size: .

cdr3_aa: CASSQGRTSGIYNEQFF
cdr3_nt: TGTGCCAGCAGTCAGGGTAGGACTAGCGGGATCTACAATGAGCAGTTCTTC
v_call: TRBV3-1/TRBV3-2
j_call: TRBJ2-1
d_call: TRBD2
clone_size: .

cdr3_aa: CATSRDFKISEQYF
cdr3_nt: TGTGCCACCAGCAGAGACTTTAAAATCAGCGAGCAGTACTTC
v_call: TRBV15
j_call: TRBJ2-7
d_call: .
clone_size: once

cdr3_aa: CASSDLSGGIGYTF
cdr3_nt: TGTGCCAGCAGTGACTTGAGTGGCGGTATCGGCTACACCTTC
v_call: TRBV6-4
j_call: TRBJ1-2
d_call: .
clone_size: .

cdr3_aa: CAWAPGSTGLDGYTF
cdr3_nt: TGTGCCTGGGCCCCGGGGAGTACAGGGTTGGATGGCTACACCTTC
v_call: TRBV30
j_call: TRBJ1-2
d_call: .
clone_size: .

cdr3_aa: CASSPGARLAYGYTF
cdr3_nt: TGTGCCAGCAGCCCCGGTGCCCGTCTTGCGTATGGCTACACCTTC
v_call: TRBV11-2
j_call: TRBJ1-2
d_call: .
clone_size: few

cdr3_aa: CASSFEGGTEAFF
cdr3_nt: TGTGCCAGCAGCTTCGAGGGAGGCACTGAAGCTTTCTTT
v_call: TRBV7-9
j_call: TRBJ1-1
d_call: .
clone_size: .

cdr3_aa: CASRGQAGQPQHF
cdr3_nt: TGTGCCAGCAGGGGACAGGCAGGTCAGCCCCAGCATTTT
v_call: TRBV7-2
j_call: TRBJ1-5
d_call: TRBD1
clone_size: .

cdr3_aa: CASSSRVAGGFGDTQYF
cdr3_nt: TGTGCCAGCAGCTCCCGGGTAGCGGGGGGCTTCGGGGATACGCAGTATTTT
v_call: TRBV7-8
j_call: TRBJ2-3
d_call: TRBD2
clone_size: once

cdr3_aa: CASSYFGVSNTEAFF
cdr3_nt: TGTGCCAGCTCCTACTTCGGGGTATCGAACACTGAAGCTTTCTTT
v_call: TRBV27
j_call: TRBJ1-1
d_call: .
clone_size: few

cdr3_aa: CAWSRQGNTEAFF
cdr3_nt: TGTGCCTGGAGCCGACAGGGTAACACTGAAGCTTTCTTT
v_call: TRBV30
j_call: TRBJ1-1
d_call: TRBD1
clone_size: .

cdr3_aa: CASSLISGGADTQYF
cdr3_nt: TGTGCCAGCAGCTTAATTAGCGGGGGGGCAGATACGCAGTATTTT
v_call: TRBV7-3
j_call: TRBJ2-3
d_call: TRBD2
clone_size: .

cdr3_aa: CASSLGKGINTEAFF
cdr3_nt: TGTGCCAGCAGCTTAGGAAAGGGGATAAACACTGAAGCTTTCTTT
v_call: TRBV11-2
j_call: TRBJ1-1
d_call: .
clone_size: .

cdr3_aa: CASRNDRYSNQPQHF
cdr3_nt: TGTGCCAGCAGAAACGACAGATATAGCAATCAGCCCCAGCATTTT
v_call: TRBV6-5
j_call: TRBJ1-5
d_call: .
clone_size: .

cdr3_aa: CASSPLDSPGNTIYF
cdr3_nt: TGTGCCAGCTCACCGCTGGACAGCCCTGGAAACACCATATATTTT
v_call: TRBV18
j_call: TRBJ1-3
d_call: .
clone_size: .

cdr3_aa: CASSPTGSAKNIQYF
cdr3_nt: TGCGCCAGCAGCCCTACAGGGTCTGCCAAAAACATTCAGTACTTC
v_call: TRBV4-1
j_call: TRBJ2-4
d_call: .
clone_size: .

cdr3_aa: CATSIGGQGNEKLFF
cdr3_nt: TGTGCCACCAGCATTGGGGGACAGGGGAATGAAAAACTGTTTTTT
v_call: TRBV15
j_call: TRBJ1-4
d_call: TRBD1
clone_size: .

cdr3_aa: CASSIVQSSGNTIYF
cdr3_nt: TGCGCCAGCTCCATAGTACAGAGCTCTGGAAACACCATATATTTT
v_call: TRBV10-2
j_call: TRBJ1-3
d_call: .
clone_size: .

cdr3_aa: CASTNGIYNEQFF
cdr3_nt: TGCGCCAGCACTAACGGGATCTACAATGAGCAGTTCTTC
v_call: TRBV5-1
j_call: TRBJ2-1
d_call: .
clone_size: few

cdr3_aa: CASSPLGTDTQYF
cdr3_nt: TGTGCCAGCAGTCCACTCGGCACAGATACGCAGTATTTT
v_call: TRBV7-9
j_call: TRBJ2-3
d_call: .
clone_size: .

cdr3_aa: CAINVNGGAHEQFF
cdr3_nt: TGTGCCATCAACGTAAACGGGGGGGCCCATGAGCAGTTCTTC
v_call: TRBV10-3
j_call: TRBJ2-1
d_call: TRBD2
clone_size: .

cdr3_aa: CASSQWDRGVSGYTF
cdr3_nt: TGTGCCAGCAGCCAATGGGACAGGGGTGTCTCTGGCTACACCTTC
v_call: TRBV3-1/TRBV3-2
j_call: TRBJ1-2
d_call: TRBD1
clone_size: .

cdr3_aa: CASSQDWGQGGRYTF
cdr3_nt: TGCGCCAGCAGCCAAGATTGGGGACAGGGTGGAAGGTACACCTTC
v_call: TRBV4-1
j_call: TRBJ1-2
d_call: TRBD1
clone_size: .

cdr3_aa: CASSSQVNYGYTF
cdr3_nt: TGTGCCAGCAGTTCCCAGGTTAACTATGGCTACACCTTC
v_call: TRBV27
j_call: TRBJ1-2
d_call: .
clone_size: .

cdr3_aa: CASSLLVPEGLVQPQHF
cdr3_nt: TGTGCCAGCAGTTTATTGGTTCCGGAGGGGCTGGTTCAGCCCCAGCATTTT
v_call: TRBV28
j_call: TRBJ1-5
d_call: .
clone_size: .

cdr3_aa: CASSHPSGRGSPEQFF
cdr3_nt: TGTGCCAGCAGCCACCCAAGCGGGAGAGGCTCCCCGGAGCAGTTCTTC
v_call: TRBV14
j_call: TRBJ2-1
d_call: TRBD2
clone_size: .

cdr3_aa: CASSPEPGSYTEAFF
cdr3_nt: TGTGCCAGCAGCCCCGAACCAGGAAGCTACACTGAAGCTTTCTTT
v_call: TRBV7-2
j_call: TRBJ1-1
d_call: .
clone_size: .

cdr3_aa: CASTLAGRDRNEKLFF
cdr3_nt: TGCGCCAGCACCTTGGCGGGGCGGGATAGAAATGAAAAACTGTTTTTT
v_call: TRBV5-1
j_call: TRBJ1-4
d_call: .
clone_size: .

cdr3_aa: CASSLDGGFGGYTF
cdr3_nt: TGTGCCAGCAGCTTAGATGGGGGGTTTGGTGGCTACACCTTC
v_call: TRBV7-2
j_call: TRBJ1-2
d_call: .
clone_size: .

cdr3_aa: CASSPGGGNGYTF
cdr3_nt: TGTGCCAGCAGCCCGGGGGGGGGCAATGGCTACACCTTC
v_call: TRBV7-6
j_call: TRBJ1-2
d_call: .
clone_size: .

cdr3_aa: CASSPEGNGVNQPQHF
cdr3_nt: TGTGCCAGCTCACCAGAGGGAAATGGGGTCAATCAGCCCCAGCATTTT
v_call: TRBV18
j_call: TRBJ1-5
d_call: .
clone_size: .

cdr3_aa: CASSLSGGGYNEQFF
cdr3_nt: TGTGCCAGCAGTCTTTCGGGGGGGGGATACAATGAGCAGTTCTTC
v_call: TRBV28
j_call: TRBJ2-1
d_call: TRBD2
clone_size: .

cdr3_aa: CASRTGSPYGYTF
cdr3_nt: TGTGCCAGCAGAACCGGGAGCCCGTATGGCTACACCTTC
v_call: TRBV28
j_call: TRBJ1-2
d_call: .
clone_size: .

cdr3_aa: CASSSSGYSTSKQFF
cdr3_nt: TGTGCCAGCAGCTCTAGCGGGTATAGCACCTCAAAGCAGTTCTTC
v_call: TRBV7-2
j_call: TRBJ2-1
d_call: TRBD2
clone_size: .

cdr3_aa: CSASRPGTYEQYF
cdr3_nt: TGCAGTGCTAGTCGGCCGGGAACCTACGAGCAGTACTTC
v_call: TRBV20-1
j_call: TRBJ2-7
d_call: .
clone_size: .

cdr3_aa: CASSLSGSSSYNSPLHF
cdr3_nt: TGTGCCAGCAGTTTATCCGGTTCGAGCTCCTATAATTCACCCCTCCACTTT
v_call: TRBV27
j_call: TRBJ1-6
d_call: .
clone_size: .

cdr3_aa: CASSPQQGVAYEQYF
cdr3_nt: TGTGCCAGCTCACCACAGCAGGGGGTAGCCTACGAGCAGTACTTC
v_call: TRBV18
j_call: TRBJ2-7
d_call: TRBD1
clone_size: .

cdr3_aa: CASSNTLTASPNYGYTF
cdr3_nt: TGTGCCAGCAGCAACACTCTGACAGCTTCACCTAACTATGGCTACACCTTC
v_call: TRBV7-9
j_call: TRBJ1-2
d_call: .
clone_size: .

cdr3_aa: CASSREGQINTGELFF
cdr3_nt: TGTGCCAGCAGCCGCGAGGGACAGATTAACACCGGGGAGCTGTTTTTT
v_call: TRBV7-3
j_call: TRBJ2-2
d_call: TRBD1
clone_size: .

cdr3_aa: CASSQEVMFGGQETQYF
cdr3_nt: TGTGCCAGCAGCCAAGAGGTTATGTTCGGGGGGCAAGAGACCCAGTACTTC
v_call: TRBV3-1/TRBV3-2
j_call: TRBJ2-5
d_call: TRBD2
clone_size: .

cdr3_aa: CASSYSGAPAVDTQYF
cdr3_nt: TGTGCCAGCAGTTACTCGGGGGCCCCGGCTGTAGATACGCAGTATTTT
v_call: TRBV6-5
j_call: TRBJ2-3
d_call: .
clone_size: .

cdr3_aa: CASQAATSGPNRKFF
cdr3_nt: TGCGCCAGCCAAGCCGCAACTAGCGGTCCAAACCGGAAGTTCTTC
v_call: TRBV5-1
j_call: TRBJ2-1
d_call: TRBD2
clone_size: .

cdr3_aa: CASSLGSGGADTQYF
cdr3_nt: TGTGCCAGCAGCTTGGGAAGCGGGGGCGCCGATACGCAGTATTTT
v_call: TRBV5-6
j_call: TRBJ2-3
d_call: TRBD2
clone_size: .

cdr3_aa: CAWSPTNTEAFF
cdr3_nt: TGTGCCTGGAGTCCCACAAACACTGAAGCTTTCTTT
v_call: TRBV30
j_call: TRBJ1-1
d_call: .
clone_size: .